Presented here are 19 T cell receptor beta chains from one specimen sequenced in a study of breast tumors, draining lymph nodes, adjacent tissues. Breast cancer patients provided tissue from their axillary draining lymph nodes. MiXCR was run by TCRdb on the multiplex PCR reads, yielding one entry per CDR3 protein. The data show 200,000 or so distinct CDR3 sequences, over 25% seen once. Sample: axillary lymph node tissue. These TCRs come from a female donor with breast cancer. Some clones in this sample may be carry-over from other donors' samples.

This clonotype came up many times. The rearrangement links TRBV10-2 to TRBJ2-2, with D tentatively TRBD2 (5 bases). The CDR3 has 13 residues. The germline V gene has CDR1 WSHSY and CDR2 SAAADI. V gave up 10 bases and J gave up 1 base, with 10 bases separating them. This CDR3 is CATLGLNTGELFF. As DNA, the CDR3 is TGCGCCACCCTTGGACTGAACACCGGGGAGCTGTTTTTT.

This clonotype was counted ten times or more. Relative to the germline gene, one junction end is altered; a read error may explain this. DNA for the CDR3: TGCAGTGCCTTGACGGGGGAAGTGGGCTCCACCTTC. Encoded protein: CSALTGEVGSTF. The V gene is TRBV20-1, the J gene TRBJ1-2; D is possibly TRBD1 (5 bases). Germline CDR1 is DFQATT and CDR2 is SNEGSKA (reference sequence). CDR3 size: 12 residues.

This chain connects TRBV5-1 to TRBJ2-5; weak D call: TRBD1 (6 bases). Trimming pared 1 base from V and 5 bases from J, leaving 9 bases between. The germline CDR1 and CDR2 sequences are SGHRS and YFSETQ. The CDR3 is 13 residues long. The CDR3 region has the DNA TGCGCCAGCAGCTTGTTTCAGGGGGAGACCCAGTACTTC. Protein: CASSLFQGETQYF. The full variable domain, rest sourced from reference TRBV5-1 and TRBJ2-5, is KAGVTQTPRYLIKTRGQQVTLSCSPISGHRSVSWYQQTPGQGLQFLFEYFSETQRNKGNFPGRFSGRQFSNSRSEMNVSTLELGDSALYLCASSLFQGETQYFGPGTRLLVL.

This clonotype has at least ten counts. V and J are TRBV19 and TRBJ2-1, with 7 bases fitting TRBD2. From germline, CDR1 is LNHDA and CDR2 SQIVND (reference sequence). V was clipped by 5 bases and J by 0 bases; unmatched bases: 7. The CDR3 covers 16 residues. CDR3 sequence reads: CASSPSGASSYNEQFF. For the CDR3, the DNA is TGTGCCAGTAGTCCTAGCGGCGCCAGCTCCTACAATGAGCAGTTCTTC.

The CDR3 loop reads CASIQDTGTDTQYF. As DNA, the CDR3 is TGTGCCAGCATCCAGGACACGGGCACAGATACGCAGTATTTT. J is TRBJ2-3 and V is TRBV14; possible D gene TRBD1, 5 bases. Per germline, CDR1 SGHDN and CDR2 FVKESK. The V and J ends lost 7 bases and 1 base respectively, with 12 bases between them. There are 14 residues in the CDR3.

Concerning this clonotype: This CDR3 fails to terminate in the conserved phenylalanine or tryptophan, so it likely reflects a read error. The CDR3 protein is CSVDRGGNEQFL. In DNA form, the CDR3 reads TGCAGCGTTGACAGGGGAGGGAATGAGCAGTTCCTC. This chain links TRBV29-1 with TRBJ2-1; a possible D gene is TRBD2 (7 bases). V dropped 3 bases and J dropped 7 bases, with 10 bases sitting between them. CDR3 length: 12 amino acids. CDR1 and CDR2 from the germline V gene are SQVTM and ANQGSEA.

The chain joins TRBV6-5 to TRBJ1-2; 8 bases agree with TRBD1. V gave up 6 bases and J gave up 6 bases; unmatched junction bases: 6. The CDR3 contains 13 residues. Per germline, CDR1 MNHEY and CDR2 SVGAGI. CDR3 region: CASRDPGGDGYTF. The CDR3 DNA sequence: TGTGCCAGCAGAGACCCAGGGGGCGATGGCTACACCTTC.

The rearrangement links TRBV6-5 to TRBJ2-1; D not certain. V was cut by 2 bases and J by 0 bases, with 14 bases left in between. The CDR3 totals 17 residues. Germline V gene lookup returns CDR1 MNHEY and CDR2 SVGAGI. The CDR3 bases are TGTGCCAGCAGTTACCAACATGACGCGAGCTCCTACAATGAGCAGTTCTTC. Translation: CASSYQHDASSYNEQFF.

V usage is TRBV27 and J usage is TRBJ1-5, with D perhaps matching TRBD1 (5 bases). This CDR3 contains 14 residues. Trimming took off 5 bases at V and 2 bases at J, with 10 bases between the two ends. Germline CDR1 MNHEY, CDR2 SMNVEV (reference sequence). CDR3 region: CASSTGGRNQPQHF. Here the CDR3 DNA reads TGTGCCAGCAGTACAGGAGGACGCAATCAGCCCCAGCATTTT.

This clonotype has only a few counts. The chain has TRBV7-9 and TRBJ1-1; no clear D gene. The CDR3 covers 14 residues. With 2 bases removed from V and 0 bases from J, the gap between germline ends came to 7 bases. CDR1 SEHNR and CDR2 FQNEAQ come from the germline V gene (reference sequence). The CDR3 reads CASSLTTMNTEAFF. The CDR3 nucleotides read TGTGCCAGCAGCTTAACTACGATGAACACTGAAGCTTTCTTT.

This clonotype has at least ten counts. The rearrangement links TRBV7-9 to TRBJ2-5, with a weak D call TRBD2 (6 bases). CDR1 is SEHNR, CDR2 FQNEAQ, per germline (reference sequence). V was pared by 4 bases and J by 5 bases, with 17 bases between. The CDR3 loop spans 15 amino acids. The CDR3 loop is CASSSGWGVRETQYF. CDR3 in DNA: TGTGCCAGCAGCTCCGGCTGGGGGGTGCGGGAGACCCAGTACTTC.

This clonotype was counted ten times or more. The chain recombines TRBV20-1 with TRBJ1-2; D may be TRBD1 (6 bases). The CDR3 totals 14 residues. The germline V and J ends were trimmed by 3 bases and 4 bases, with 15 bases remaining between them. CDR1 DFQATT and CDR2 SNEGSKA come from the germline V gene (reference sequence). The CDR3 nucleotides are TGCAGTGCTAGTAACAGGGCCACCTCCTATGGCTACACCTTC. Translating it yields CSASNRATSYGYTF.

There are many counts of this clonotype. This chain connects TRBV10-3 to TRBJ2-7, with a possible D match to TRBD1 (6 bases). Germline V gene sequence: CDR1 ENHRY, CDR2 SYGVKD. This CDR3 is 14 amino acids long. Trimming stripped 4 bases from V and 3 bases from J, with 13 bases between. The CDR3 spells CAISGGQGSYEQYF. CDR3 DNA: TGTGCCATCAGTGGCGGGCAGGGGAGCTACGAGCAGTACTTC.

CDR3 nucleotides: TGCAGCGTTGATAGCGGGAGGGCCGGAGAGACCCAGTACTTC. This codes for CSVDSGRAGETQYF. This rearrangement joins TRBV29-1 to TRBJ2-5, with TRBD2 identical over 11 bases. Germline-derived CDR1 and CDR2 are SQVTM and ANQGSEA. The CDR3 contains 14 residues. V lost 3 bases to trimming and J lost 4 bases; unmatched junction nucleotides: 4. Together with reference TRBV29-1 and TRBJ2-5, the CDR3 gives the full variable domain: SAVISQKPSRDICQRGTSLTIQCQVDSQVTMMFWYRQQPGQSLTLIATANQGSEATYESGFVIDKFPISRPNLTFSTLTVSNMSPEDSSIYLCSVDSGRAGETQYFGPGTRLLVL.

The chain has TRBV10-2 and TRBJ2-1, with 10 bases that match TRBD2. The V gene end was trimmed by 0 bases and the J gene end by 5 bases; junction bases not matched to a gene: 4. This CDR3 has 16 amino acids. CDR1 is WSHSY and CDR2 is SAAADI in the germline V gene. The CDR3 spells CASSESSGGANNEQFF. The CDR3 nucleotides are TGCGCCAGCAGTGAGTCAAGCGGGGGGGCCAACAATGAGCAGTTCTTC.

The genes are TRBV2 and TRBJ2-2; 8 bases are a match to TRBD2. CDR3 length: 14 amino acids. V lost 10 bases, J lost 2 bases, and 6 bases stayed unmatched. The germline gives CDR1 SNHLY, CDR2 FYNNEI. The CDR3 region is CATPRGANTGELFF. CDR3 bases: TGTGCCACCCCGCGGGGGGCTAACACCGGGGAGCTGTTTTTT.

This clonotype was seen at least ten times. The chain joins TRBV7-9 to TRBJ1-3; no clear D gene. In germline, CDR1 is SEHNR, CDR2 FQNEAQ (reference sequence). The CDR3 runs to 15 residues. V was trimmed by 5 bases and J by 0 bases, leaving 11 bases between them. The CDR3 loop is CASSPTRPSGNTIYF. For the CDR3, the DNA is TGTGCCAGCAGCCCCACAAGACCCTCTGGAAACACCATATATTTT.

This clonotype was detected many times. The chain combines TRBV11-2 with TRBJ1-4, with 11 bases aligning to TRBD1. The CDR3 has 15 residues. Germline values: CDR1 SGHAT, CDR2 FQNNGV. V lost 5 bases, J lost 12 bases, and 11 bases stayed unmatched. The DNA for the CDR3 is TGTGCCAGCAGCCCACCCGGGACAGGGGGAACAGAACTGTTTTTT. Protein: CASSPPGTGGTELFF.

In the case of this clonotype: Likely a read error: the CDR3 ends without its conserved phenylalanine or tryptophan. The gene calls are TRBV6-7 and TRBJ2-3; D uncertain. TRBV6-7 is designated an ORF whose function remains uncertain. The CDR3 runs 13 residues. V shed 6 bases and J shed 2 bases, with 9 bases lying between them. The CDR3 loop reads CASSPPHTDTQYL. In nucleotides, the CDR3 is TGTGCCAGCAGCCCCCCTCACACAGATACGCAGTATTTA.